This is a list of T cell receptor beta chains from one sample in a study of cytomegalovirus exposure and HLA in healthy donors. The assay was immunoSEQ multiplex PCR, and TCRdb's table has in-frame clones only and misses some. The sample comprises about 52,000 clones, roughly 60% of which are singletons, and roughly 12% rests with the top ten. Sequenced material: PBMCs. These receptors were collected from a human donor in good health. CDR3s include the opening cysteine and the closing phenylalanine or tryptophan. A D gene is named only where the DNA matches it firmly. A row's size may be missing; if present it is once, few, many or a size class.

J	size	length	D	V	DNA	CDR3
TRBJ2-3	-	17	-	TRBV29-1	TGCAGCGTTGAAAGGATGATGGCGGGGGCAAGCACAGATACGCAGTATTTT	CSVERMMAGASTDTQYF
TRBJ1-1	-	14	-	TRBV30	TGTGCCTGGAGTGTGTGGCAGATGAACACTGAAGCTTTCTTT	CAWSVWQMNTEAFF
TRBJ2-7	-	15	-	TRBV6-1	TGTGCCAGCAGTCTAGCCCCGGACTTCGGCTACGAGCAGTACTTC	CASSLAPDFGYEQYF
TRBJ2-3	once	16	TRBD2	TRBV29-1	TGCAGCGTTGAAGATCGACTAGCGGGGGGGGCAGATACGCAGTATTTT	CSVEDRLAGGADTQYF
TRBJ2-3	few	18	-	TRBV5-4	TGTGCCAGCAGCTTGGGTCACGATAGTGGGGCCAGCACAGATACGCAGTATTTT	CASSLGHDSGASTDTQYF
TRBJ2-5	-	13	TRBD1	TRBV4-2	TGTGCCAGCAGCACAGGGGGACAAGAGACCCAGTACTTC	CASSTGGQETQYF
TRBJ1-2	-	13	TRBD1	TRBV2	TGTGCCAGCAGCGCGGACAGGGTGGATGGCTACACCTTC	CASSADRVDGYTF
TRBJ1-1	-	14	TRBD1	TRBV6-5	TGTGCCAGCAGTCCCGGACAGGGGAGGTCTGAAGCTTTCTTT	CASSPGQGRSEAFF
TRBJ2-2	once	15	TRBD2	TRBV7-3	TGTGCCAGCAGCTTCTCGGCGGGGGGGCCCGGGGAGCTGTTTTTT	CASSFSAGGPGELFF
TRBJ2-7	-	16	TRBD2	TRBV13	TGTGCCAGCAGCGTCCGACTAGCGGGGGGGTTCTACGAGCAGTACTTC	CASSVRLAGGFYEQYF
TRBJ2-1	-	15	TRBD2	TRBV7-3	TGTGCCAGCAGCTTAACTAGCGGGGGTTACAATGAGCAGTTCTTC	CASSLTSGGYNEQFF
TRBJ1-1	once	14	TRBD1	TRBV5-4	TGTGCCAGCAGCTCTGGACAGGTCGGTTCTGAAGCTTTCTTT	CASSSGQVGSEAFF
TRBJ2-5	once	16	-	TRBV1	TGCACCAGCAGATTAGGAGCGGGGGGAATCCAAGAGACCCAGTACTTC	CTSRLGAGGIQETQYF
TRBJ2-5	-	15	-	TRBV7-2	TGTGCCAGCAGCTTACAAATCAGGCCCCAAGAGACCCAGTACTTC	CASSLQIRPQETQYF
TRBJ2-3	-	15	-	TRBV5-1	TGCGCCAGCAGCTTGAGGGCAGGGGTGGAAGATACGCAGTATTTT	CASSLRAGVEDTQYF
TRBJ2-7	-	13	-	TRBV27	TGTGCCAGCAGGGACGGGAGATCCTACGAGCAGTACTTC	CASRDGRSYEQYF
TRBJ2-1	-	14	TRBD2	TRBV10-2	TGCGCCAGCAGCGTAGCGGGGGCGGGGAATGAGCAGTTCTTC	CASSVAGAGNEQFF
TRBJ1-6	-	16	-	TRBV30	TGTGCCTGGAGTGTTTGGGGGAGGGGTGGAGATTCACCCCTCCACTTT	CAWSVWGRGGDSPLHF
TRBJ2-5	-	14	TRBD1	TRBV7-9	TGTGCCAGCAGCGTCGGACAGGGGAAGAGAACCCAGTACTTC	CASSVGQGKRTQYF
TRBJ1-2	few	12	TRBD1	TRBV6-6	TGTGCCAGCAGTCAGGGGGACTATGGCTACACCTTC	CASSQGDYGYTF
TRBJ1-2	-	17	TRBD1	TRBV10-3	TGTGCCATCAGTGAGTCCCCCTCGGGACAGGGGTACTATGGCTACACCTTC	CAISESPSGQGYYGYTF
TRBJ1-1	-	17	-	TRBV5-1	TGCGCCAGCAGCTTTTCAGGGGCCGCAGGGCCAAACACTGAAGCTTTCTTT	CASSFSGAAGPNTEAFF
TRBJ2-7	-	16	TRBD1	TRBV4-2	TGTGCCAGCAGCCAAGCTTCAGGACAGGGCTCCTACGAGCAGTACTTC	CASSQASGQGSYEQYF
TRBJ2-7	-	14	-	TRBV19	TGTGCCAGTAGGATAGAGGACACAGCCTACGAGCAGTACTTC	CASRIEDTAYEQYF
TRBJ1-5	-	15	TRBD1	TRBV14	TGTGCCAGCAGCCGGGGGACAGGGGCAAATCAGCCCCAGCATTTT	CASSRGTGANQPQHF
TRBJ2-1	-	15	-	TRBV4-1	TGCGCCAGCAGCCAAGCCCCGTCCGCACTCAATGAGCAGTTCTTC	CASSQAPSALNEQFF
TRBJ1-2	-	12	-	TRBV2	TGTGCCAGCAGTGCTGCTCGGAGCGGCTACACCTTC	CASSAARSGYTF
TRBJ2-7	few	12	-	TRBV30	TGTGCCTGGAGTCAATCCGTCGGGGAGCAGTACTTC	CAWSQSVGEQYF
TRBJ1-5	few	14	-	TRBV6-5	TGTGCCAGCAGCCCCGGACAGAGCAATCAGCCCCAGCATTTT	CASSPGQSNQPQHF
TRBJ2-3	-	15	TRBD2	TRBV5-8	TGTGCCAGCAGCTGGGGCGGGGGGCCGGGGGATACGCAGTATTTT	CASSWGGGPGDTQYF
TRBJ1-5	-	16	TRBD1	TRBV30	TGTGCCTGGAGCCCCCGGGACAGCTATAGCAATCAGCCCCAGCATTTT	CAWSPRDSYSNQPQHF
TRBJ2-7	few	16	-	TRBV13	TGTGCCAGCAGCTCTCTCGACAGAAAAAGCTCCTACGAGCAGTACTTC	CASSSLDRKSSYEQYF
TRBJ2-1	-	15	-	TRBV5-1	TGCGCCAGCAGCTTGTGGCGAGCGGGACAAAATGAGCAGTTCTTC	CASSLWRAGQNEQFF
TRBJ1-4	once	16	-	TRBV19	TGTGCCAGTAGTATAGATATGGGGGCGCCTAATGAAAAACTGTTTTTT	CASSIDMGAPNEKLFF
TRBJ1-2	few	16	TRBD1	TRBV5-1	TGCGCCAGCAGCTTGGACAGGGGAACCCCCAAGAGTGGCTACCCCTTC	CASSLDRGTPKSGYPF
TRBJ1-4	-	14	-	TRBV6-5	TGTGCCAGCAGTGCAAACAGGGAATCTGAAAAGCTGTTTTTT	CASSANRESEKLFF
TRBJ2-1	few	14	TRBD2	TRBV7-3	TGTGCTTCCGCTAGCGGGGGTACCTACAATGAGCAGTTCTTC	CASASGGTYNEQFF
TRBJ2-7	-	12	-	TRBV7-9	TGTGCCAGCAGCTGGACAGTTGGAGAGCAGTACTTC	CASSWTVGEQYF
TRBJ2-3	few	16	TRBD2	TRBV5-6	TGTGCCAGCAGCTTGAGGGAGGGTGAAGGCACAGATACGCAGTATTTT	CASSLREGEGTDTQYF
TRBJ1-2	-	15	TRBD1	TRBV25-1	TGTGCCAGCAGTCCAAGCCCGACAGGGTATAATGGCTACACCTTC	CASSPSPTGYNGYTF
TRBJ2-2	few	16	TRBD1	TRBV15	TGTGCCACAGCTGAAAAACCGGGACAGGGGGCCGGGGAGCTGTTTTTT	CATAEKPGQGAGELFF
TRBJ2-2	-	15	-	TRBV2	TGTGCCAGCACTGGCGACGGGGGGCTAACCGGGGAGCTGTTTTTT	CASTGDGGLTGELFF
TRBJ2-7	-	13	-	TRBV7-2	TGTGCCAGCAGCTTAGCGGTTTTACGGGAGCAGTACTTC	CASSLAVLREQYF
TRBJ1-4	-	14	TRBD1	TRBV4-3	TGCGCCAGCAGCCAGGGACAGGGTAATGAAAAACTGTTTTTT	CASSQGQGNEKLFF
TRBJ2-1	-	15	-	TRBV6-1	TGTGCCAGCTTCGGGGGTCGGAGCTCCTACAATGAGCAGTTCTTC	CASFGGRSSYNEQFF
TRBJ1-6	-	14	-	TRBV5-1	TGCGCCAGCAGCCCCGGGTCTCTAAATTCACCCCTCCACTTT	CASSPGSLNSPLHF
TRBJ2-7	few	17	TRBD1	TRBV7-8	TGTGCCAGCAGCTTAGCGCGCGGTTACAGGGGGCAATACGAGCAGTACTTC	CASSLARGYRGQYEQYF
TRBJ2-7	-	16	TRBD1	TRBV11-3	TGTGCCAGCAGCCCGGGACCGGGACAGGCTTCCTACGAGCAGTACTTC	CASSPGPGQASYEQYF
TRBJ1-6	few	14	-	TRBV5-4	TGTGCCAGCAGCCGAGACACCCTTAATTCACCCCTCCACTTT	CASSRDTLNSPLHF
TRBJ1-3	-	18	-	TRBV19	TGTGCCAGTAGTCTACAGGGCCGGCGTACGAGCTCTGGAAACACCATATATTTT	CASSLQGRRTSSGNTIYF
TRBJ2-5	-	14	-	TRBV10-2	TGCGCCAGCAGCCCCGGGACATTCCAAGAGACCCAGTACTTC	CASSPGTFQETQYF
TRBJ1-1	-	14	-	TRBV7-3	TGTGCCAGCAGCGCCGACGGGGTGAGCACTGAAGCTTTCTTT	CASSADGVSTEAFF
TRBJ1-4	-	14	-	TRBV5-1	TGCGCCAGCAGTAGGGGGGGCTCTAATGAAAAACTGTTTTTT	CASSRGGSNEKLFF
TRBJ2-7	-	15	TRBD1	TRBV30	TGTGCCTGGAGTGTCCGGGACAGGGATTCGAAAGAGCAGTACTTC	CAWSVRDRDSKEQYF
TRBJ1-2	-	15	-	TRBV5-5	TGTGCCAGCAGTACTGAAACGGACATCGGTAATGGCTACACCTTC	CASSTETDIGNGYTF
TRBJ1-4	few	15	-	TRBV19	TGTGCCAGTAGTATGAGGCTTGCAACTAATGAAAAACTGTTTTTT	CASSMRLATNEKLFF
TRBJ1-1	-	15	-	TRBV27	TGTGCCAGCAGTTTATCGGTTACAGGGTACACTGAAGCTTTCTTT	CASSLSVTGYTEAFF